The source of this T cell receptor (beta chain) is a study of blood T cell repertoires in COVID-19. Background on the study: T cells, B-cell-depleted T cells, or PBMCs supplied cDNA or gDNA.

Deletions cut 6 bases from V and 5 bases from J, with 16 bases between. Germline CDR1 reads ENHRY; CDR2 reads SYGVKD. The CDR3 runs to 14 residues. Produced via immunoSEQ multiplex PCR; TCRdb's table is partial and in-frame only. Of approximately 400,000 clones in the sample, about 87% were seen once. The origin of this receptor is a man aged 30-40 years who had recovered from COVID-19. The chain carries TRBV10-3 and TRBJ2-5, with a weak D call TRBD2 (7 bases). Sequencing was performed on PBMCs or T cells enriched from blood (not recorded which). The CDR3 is CAIRPGGLEETQYF. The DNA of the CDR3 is TGTGCCATCAGGCCCGGGGGGCTCGAGGAGACCCAGTACTTC.